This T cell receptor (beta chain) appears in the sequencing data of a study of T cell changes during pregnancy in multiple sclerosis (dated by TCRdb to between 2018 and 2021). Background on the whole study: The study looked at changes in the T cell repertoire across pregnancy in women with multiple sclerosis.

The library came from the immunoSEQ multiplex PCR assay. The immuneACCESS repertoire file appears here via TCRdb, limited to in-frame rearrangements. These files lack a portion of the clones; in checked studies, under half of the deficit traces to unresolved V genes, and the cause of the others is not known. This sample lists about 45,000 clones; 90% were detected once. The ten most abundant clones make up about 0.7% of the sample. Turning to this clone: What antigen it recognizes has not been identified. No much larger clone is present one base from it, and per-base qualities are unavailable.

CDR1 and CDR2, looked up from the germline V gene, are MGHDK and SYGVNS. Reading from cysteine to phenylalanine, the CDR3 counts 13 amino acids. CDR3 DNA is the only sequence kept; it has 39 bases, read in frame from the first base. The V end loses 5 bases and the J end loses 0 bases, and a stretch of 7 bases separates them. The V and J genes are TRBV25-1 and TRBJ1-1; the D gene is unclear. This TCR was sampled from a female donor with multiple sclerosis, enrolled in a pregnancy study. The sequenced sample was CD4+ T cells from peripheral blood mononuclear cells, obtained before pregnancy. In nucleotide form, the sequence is TGTGCCAGCAGTTCACAGCTGAACACTGAAGCTTTCTTT. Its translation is CASSSQLNTEAFF. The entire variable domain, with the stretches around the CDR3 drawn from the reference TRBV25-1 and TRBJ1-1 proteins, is EADIYQTPRYLVIGTGKKITLECSQTMGHDKMYWYQQDPGMELHLIHYSYGVNSTEKGDLSSESTVSRIRTEHFPLTLESARPSHTSQYLCASSSQLNTEAFFGQGTRLTVV.